A single sample is the source of the 13 T cell receptor beta chains below, sequenced in a study of blood T cells in healthy people across ages. Together with a sample-barcoded 5' primer, a J-beta primer mix was included in a second PCR lasting roughly 7 to 11 cycles. TCRdb fed the 5' RACE reads into MiXCR, producing one record per CDR3 protein. The repertoire holds under 800,000 distinct CDR3 sequences, with roughly 20% as singletons. Material for sequencing was blood. Every receptor here comes from a man in his sixties or seventies in good health.

This sequence joins TRBV6-2 or TRBV6-3 and TRBJ2-3; D possibly corresponds to TRBD2 (5 bases). Germline V gene sequence: CDR1 MNHEY, CDR2 SVGEGT. This CDR3 region has 15 residues. V lost 2 bases to trimming and J lost 5 bases, with 14 bases between them. The DNA of the CDR3 is TGTGCCAGCAGTTACAAGCGGCCACCCGAAGATACGCAGTATTTT. Its translation: CASSYKRPPEDTQYF.

The rearrangement links TRBV6-5 to TRBJ1-4; 7 bases agree with TRBD1. Germline trimming cut 6 bases from V and 7 bases from J; bases unmatched to any gene: 11. This CDR3 region has 15 residues. Germline V lookup: CDR1 MNHEY, CDR2 SVGAGI. The CDR3 here is CASRTGTEVSEKLFF. Here the CDR3 DNA reads TGTGCCAGCAGGACTGGGACAGAGGTTAGTGAAAAACTGTTTTTT.

The chain uses TRBV2 and TRBJ1-1; D gene ambiguous. The CDR3 consists of 14 residues. Trimming took off 3 bases at V and 1 base at J, with 9 bases between the two ends. Germline V gene sequence: CDR1 SNHLY, CDR2 FYNNEI. CDR3 sequence reads: CASSDGLSNTEAFF. The CDR3 nucleotides are TGTGCCAGCAGTGACGGACTATCGAACACTGAAGCTTTCTTT.

This clonotype was counted only a few times. The chain uses TRBV5-1 and TRBJ2-5; D is perhaps TRBD1 (5 bases). The J call is doubtful: the DNA matches TRBJ2-1 better. The CDR3 is 13 residues long. Germline CDR1 SGHRS, CDR2 YFSETQ. As DNA, the CDR3 is TGCGCCAGCAGCTATCAGGGCGACAATGAGCAGTTCTTC. Protein: CASSYQGDNEQFF.

In its sample, this clonotype was seen many times. The V call is TRBV3-1, the J call TRBJ2-1; D perhaps matches TRBD1 (6 bases). The J call may be incorrect, as the DNA end agrees better with TRBJ2-7. The CDR3 totals 15 residues. Germline values: CDR1 LGHDT, CDR2 YNNKEL (reference sequence). The CDR3 DNA reads as TGTGCCAGCAGCCAAGCGAACAGGGAACTCTACGAGCAGTACTTC. Amino acids: CASSQANRELYEQYF.

The chain carries TRBV28 and TRBJ1-2; possibly TRBD1 for D (6 bases). This CDR3 contains 13 residues. Germline CDR1 and CDR2: MDHEN and SYDVKM. V was trimmed by 6 bases and J by 5 bases, leaving 13 bases between them. CDR3 amino acids: CASRRTVQYGYTF. DNA of the CDR3: TGTGCCAGCAGGCGGACAGTCCAATATGGCTACACCTTC.

This clonotype has a handful of counts. J is TRBJ2-5 and V is TRBV7-2; 11 bases line up with TRBD1. Per the germline V gene, CDR1 is SGHTA and CDR2 is FQGNSA. This CDR3 has 15 residues. J gave up 4 bases and V 5 bases, and 6 bases lay outside the gene matches. The CDR3 is CASSLGQGGSETQYF. CDR3 DNA sequence: TGTGCCAGCAGCCTGGGACAGGGGGGCTCAGAGACCCAGTACTTC.

This chain connects TRBV20-1 to TRBJ2-1; 8 nucleotides agree with TRBD2. The CDR3 spans 15 residues. Germline CDR1 reads DFQATT; CDR2 reads SNEGSKA (reference sequence). Trimming at V came to 6 bases and at J to 4 bases, leaving 11 bases not matched to a gene. The CDR3 loop is CSAPRGSGAYNEQFF. The CDR3, as DNA: TGCAGTGCCCCGAGGGGTAGCGGGGCGTACAATGAGCAGTTCTTC.

The J gene is TRBJ2-6, the V gene TRBV29-1; tentatively, D is TRBD1 or TRBD2 (5 bases each). The CDR3 is made up of 14 amino acids. Per germline, CDR1 SQVTM and CDR2 ANQGSEA. V was cut by 4 bases and J by 2 bases, with 9 bases left in between. The CDR3 reads CSVGDDPGANVLTF. The CDR3 bases are TGCAGCGTTGGGGACGACCCTGGGGCCAACGTCCTGACTTTC.

This clonotype was seen a few times. The chain carries TRBV6-5 and TRBJ1-4; D is uncertain. From germline, CDR1 is MNHEY and CDR2 SVGAGI. The V end was cut by 8 bases, the J end by 0 bases, with 7 bases between. There are 13 residues in the CDR3. The CDR3 protein is CASHSATNEKLFF. CDR3 sequence (DNA): TGTGCCAGCCACAGTGCAACTAATGAAAAACTGTTTTTT.

This clonotype was recorded many times. The CDR3 nucleotides read TGTGCCATCGCGGGTTTGTCAGATACGCAGTATTTT. It codes for CAIAGLSDTQYF. The gene calls are TRBV10-3 and TRBJ2-3; possible D gene TRBD2, 5 bases. Trimming pared 8 bases from V and 4 bases from J, leaving 10 bases between. This CDR3 comprises 12 residues. The V gene's germline CDR1 is ENHRY and CDR2 SYGVKD.

The rearrangement links TRBV2 to TRBJ2-5; D gene unclear. The V end was cut by 4 bases, the J end by 7 bases, with 13 bases between. The CDR3 sequence is 13 residues long. In germline, CDR1 is SNHLY, CDR2 FYNNEI. Here the CDR3 DNA reads TGTGCCAGCAGTGTAGGCAGGTCGGGGACCCAGTACTTC. It specifies CASSVGRSGTQYF.

This sequence joins TRBV20-1 and TRBJ2-7; D might be TRBD1 (5 bases). The V gene's germline CDR1 is DFQATT and CDR2 SNEGSKA (reference sequence). V dropped 0 bases and J dropped 3 bases, with 9 bases sitting between them. The CDR3 is 13 residues long. In DNA form, the CDR3 reads TGCAGTGCTAGAGAGGGGCGCGACTACGAGCAGTACTTC. It codes for CSAREGRDYEQYF.